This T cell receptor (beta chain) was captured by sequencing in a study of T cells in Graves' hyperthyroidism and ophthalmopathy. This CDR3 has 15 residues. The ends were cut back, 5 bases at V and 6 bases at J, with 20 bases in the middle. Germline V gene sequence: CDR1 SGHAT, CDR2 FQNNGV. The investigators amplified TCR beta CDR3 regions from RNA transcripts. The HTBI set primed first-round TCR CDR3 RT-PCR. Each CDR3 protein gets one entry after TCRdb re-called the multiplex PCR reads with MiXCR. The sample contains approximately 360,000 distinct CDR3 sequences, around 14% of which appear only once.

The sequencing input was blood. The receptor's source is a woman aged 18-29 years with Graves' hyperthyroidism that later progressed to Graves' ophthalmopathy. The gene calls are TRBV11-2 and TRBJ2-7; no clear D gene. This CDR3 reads CASSPGGRRFSEQYF. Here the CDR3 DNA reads TGTGCCAGCAGCCCTGGCGGCCGGCGTTTCTCCGAGCAGTACTTC.